The 31 T cell receptor beta chains below all came from one sample that was sequenced in a study of shared clonotypes between healthy human individuals (dated by TCRdb to about 2020). Library preparation was by the immunoSEQ multiplex PCR assay. The clones in this table, taken by TCRdb from immuneACCESS, are in-frame only. Not every clone is retained; where verified, under half of the shortfall comes from an unresolved V gene, and the cause of the rest is unknown. The sample records roughly 2,500,000 clones, approximately 93% of which are singletons. The top ten constitute about 0.34% of the sample. The sample was naive CD4+ T cells from PBMCs. This specimen's cell subset or site label, per the study, means: CD45RA+ positively selected. Receptors were obtained from a man aged 18-30 years in good health. Some clones in this sample may be carry-over from other donors' samples.

The V call is TRBV7-3, the J call TRBJ1-5; a weak D match, TRBD1 (6 bases). The CDR3 extends over 13 amino acids. Per the germline V gene, CDR1 is SGHTA and CDR2 is FQGTGA. Trimming pared 2 bases from V and 7 bases from J, leaving 9 bases between. CDR3 residues: CASSLDRRQPQHF. The DNA for the CDR3 is TGTGCCAGCAGCTTAGACAGGCGCCAGCCCCAGCATTTT.

The chain links TRBV7-9 to TRBJ2-1, with D perhaps TRBD1 or TRBD2 (5 bases each). Germline CDR1 and CDR2: SEHNR and FQNEAQ (reference sequence). V was trimmed by 5 bases and J by 6 bases, leaving 17 bases between them. The CDR3 is 15 residues long. This chain's CDR3 is CASSERGAQFNEQFF. The CDR3 DNA reads as TGTGCCAGCAGCGAAAGAGGGGCCCAGTTCAATGAGCAGTTCTTC.

The rearrangement joins TRBV6-1 to TRBJ2-1; the D gene could be TRBD1 or TRBD2 (5 bases each). Germline-derived CDR1 and CDR2 are MNHNS and SASEGT. V shed 1 base and J shed 6 bases, with 10 bases lying between them. The length of the CDR3 is 14 residues. CDR3 loop: CASSEGGTSNEQFF. The CDR3 region has the DNA TGTGCCAGCAGTGAAGGAGGGACCAGCAATGAGCAGTTCTTC.

The chain has TRBV5-4 and TRBJ2-1; unclear D gene. V lost 0 bases and J 9 bases, leaving 10 bases between the germline ends. Germline CDR1 SGHNT, CDR2 YYREEE (reference sequence). CDR3 length: 13 residues. The CDR3 nucleotides read TGTGCCAGCAGCTTGGTGATACTGAGTGAGCAGTTCTTC. Translating gives CASSLVILSEQFF.

In DNA, the CDR3 is TGTGCCAGCAGCTCTAGTGGAGGCAATCAGCCCCAGCATTTT. It is translated as CASSSSGGNQPQHF. The chain has TRBV13 and TRBJ1-5; no reliable D call. This CDR3 comprises 14 residues. Germline assignment: CDR1 PRHDT and CDR2 FYEKMQ (reference sequence). Trimming took 4 bases from V and 2 from J, leaving 9 bases between them.

The rearrangement links TRBV5-4 to TRBJ2-7; the D gene is possibly TRBD2 (5 bases). Looked up from germline, CDR1 is SGHNT and CDR2 is YYREEE (reference sequence). Trimming pared 2 bases from V and 5 bases from J, leaving 29 bases between. This CDR3 has 19 amino acids. CDR3 sequence reads: CASSFRHLSLAGIKDEQYF. The CDR3, as DNA: TGTGCCAGCAGCTTTAGACACTTAAGCCTGGCGGGCATTAAAGACGAGCAGTACTTC.

This sequence joins TRBV11-1 and TRBJ2-7; 8 nucleotides match TRBD1. Germline V gene sequence: CDR1 SGHAT, CDR2 FQDESV (reference sequence). The CDR3 is 16 amino acids. Losses at the gene ends were 6 bases for V and 1 base for J; bases not matched to a gene: 11. CDR3 coding DNA: TGTGCCAGCAGTTTACCAGGGGGCTCTGCTTCCTACGAGCAGTACTTC. This translates into CASSLPGGSASYEQYF. Based on the CDR3 plus reference TRBV11-1 and TRBJ2-7, the full variable domain is EAEVAQSPRYKITEKSQAVAFWCDPISGHATLYWYRQILGQGPELLVQFQDESVVDDSQLPKDRFSAERLKGVDSTLKIQPAELGDSAMYLCASSLPGGSASYEQYFGPGTRLTVT.

In its sample, this clone was seen a few times. This chain joins TRBV7-2 and TRBJ1-2; D is unresolved. Germline V gene data show CDR1 as SGHTA and CDR2 as FQGNSA. This CDR3 comprises 15 residues. V shed 1 base and J shed 3 bases, with 12 bases lying between them. CDR3 DNA sequence: TGTGCCAGCAGCTTAGTATCAGTTGACCACTATGGCTACACCTTC. Its translation is CASSLVSVDHYGYTF.

The V and J genes are TRBV28 and TRBJ2-1, with D perhaps TRBD2 (6 bases). Trimming left V 6 bases short and J 2 bases short, with 17 bases between. From germline, CDR1 is MDHEN and CDR2 SYDVKM. The CDR3 is 16 amino acids. DNA for the CDR3: TGTGCCAGCAGCCTGTTTCGGGGGTTTCCCTACAATGAGCAGTTCTTC. This codes for CASSLFRGFPYNEQFF.

The gene calls are TRBV7-8 and TRBJ2-7, with D tentatively TRBD2 (6 bases). With 5 bases removed from V and 0 bases from J, the gap between germline ends came to 11 bases. Germline CDR1 reads SGHVS; CDR2 reads FQNEAQ. The CDR3 runs 14 residues. CDR3 bases: TGTGCCAGCAGCCCCAGGGAGGACTCCTACGAGCAGTACTTC. Translation: CASSPREDSYEQYF.

The rearrangement uses TRBV27 and TRBJ1-4; perhaps TRBD1 as D (5 bases). V shed 4 bases and J shed 8 bases, with 8 bases lying between them. This CDR3 is 12 amino acids long. The germline CDR1 and CDR2 sequences are MNHEY and SMNVEV (reference sequence). CDR3 bases: TGTGCCAGCAGTTCTCGACAGGAAAAACTGTTTTTT. Encoded protein: CASSSRQEKLFF. The entire variable domain, with the rest obtained from reference TRBV27 and TRBJ1-4, is as follows: EAQVTQNPRYLITVTGKKLTVTCSQNMNHEYMSWYRQDPGLGLRQIYYSMNVEVTDKGDVPEGYKVSRKEKRNFPLILESPSPNQTSLYFCASSSRQEKLFFGSGTQLSVL.

The chain couples TRBV7-9 to TRBJ2-5; D remains unclear. The CDR3 sequence is 13 residues long. Deletions cut 0 bases from V and 5 bases from J, with 7 bases between. Germline CDR1 reads SEHNR; CDR2 reads FQNEAQ (reference sequence). The CDR3 DNA follows: TGTGCCAGCAGCTTAGCATTCTTGGAGACCCAGTACTTC. Its protein is CASSLAFLETQYF.

The chain combines TRBV7-9 with TRBJ2-7; D could derive from TRBD1 or TRBD2 (5 bases each). Germline CDR1 SEHNR, CDR2 FQNEAQ (reference sequence). The CDR3 covers 14 residues. V lost 5 bases, J lost 0 bases, and 11 bases lay in between. As DNA, the CDR3 is TGTGCCAGCAGCCAGGGACCGAGCTCCTACGAGCAGTACTTC. It is translated as CASSQGPSSYEQYF.

This chain joins TRBV10-2 and TRBJ2-1; no firm D call. V was clipped by 6 bases and J by 0 bases, with 15 bases between them. The CDR3 has 16 residues. CDR1 and CDR2 from the germline V gene are WSHSY and SAAADI. The CDR3 spells CASRSPFFSSYNEQFF. The CDR3 region has the DNA TGCGCCAGCAGGTCTCCCTTTTTTTCCTCCTACAATGAGCAGTTCTTC.

With regard to this clone: Other nucleotide sequences from this sample produce the same CDR3. In DNA, the CDR3 is TGTGCCAGCAGCTTGTTGGGAGAGACCCAGTACTTC. Translated: CASSLLGETQYF. The V call is TRBV7-2, the J call TRBJ2-5; D is unclear. Trimming took 3 bases from V and 4 from J, leaving 6 bases between them. The germline V gene has CDR1 SGHTA and CDR2 FQGNSA. This CDR3 comprises 12 residues. Using reference TRBV7-2 and TRBJ2-5 for the parts outside the CDR3, the full variable domain is GAGVSQSPSNKVTEKGKDVELRCDPISGHTALYWYRQSLGQGLEFLIYFQGNSAPDKSGLPSDRFSAERTGGSVSTLTIQRTQQEDSAVYLCASSLLGETQYFGPGTRLLVL.

J is TRBJ2-1 and V is TRBV7-2; D could derive from TRBD1 or TRBD2 (5 bases each). This CDR3 contains 15 residues. Germline lookup yields CDR1 SGHTA and CDR2 FQGNSA. V was trimmed by 2 bases and J by 2 bases, leaving 10 bases between them. The DNA of the CDR3 is TGTGCCAGCAGCTTAATGGGGGTGACCTACAATGAGCAGTTCTTC. Translated, it gives CASSLMGVTYNEQFF. The full variable domain, its missing parts supplied by reference TRBV7-2 and TRBJ2-1, is GAGVSQSPSNKVTEKGKDVELRCDPISGHTALYWYRQSLGQGLEFLIYFQGNSAPDKSGLPSDRFSAERTGGSVSTLTIQRTQQEDSAVYLCASSLMGVTYNEQFFGPGTRLTVL.

CDR3 sequence: CASSLGQGVGTQYF. The CDR3 DNA follows: TGTGCCAGCAGCTTGGGCCAGGGGGTGGGGACCCAGTACTTC. V usage is TRBV5-4 and J usage is TRBJ2-5, with 7 nucleotides matching TRBD1. Germline lookup yields CDR1 SGHNT and CDR2 YYREEE (reference sequence). J gave up 7 bases and V 0 bases, and 6 bases lay outside the gene matches. This CDR3 contains 14 residues.

This clone was observed a single time. The CDR3 nucleotides read TGTGCCAGCAGCTCCGGGACTAGCGGGGGCAATGAGCAGTTCTTC. Protein product: CASSSGTSGGNEQFF. The chain uses TRBV11-2 and TRBJ2-1, with 14 positions matching TRBD2. Losses at the gene ends were 4 bases for V and 6 bases for J; bases not matched to a gene: 2. The CDR3 runs to 15 residues. CDR1 and CDR2 (germline): SGHAT, FQNNGV.

This clone has more than one count but fewer than ten. This rearrangement joins TRBV2 to TRBJ2-2; the match to TRBD2 covers 8 bases. V shed 9 bases and J 6 bases; nucleotides not matched to a gene: 3. This CDR3 is built from 12 residues. The germline V gene encodes CDR1 SNHLY and CDR2 FYNNEI. The CDR3 loop is CASTGGAGELFF. CDR3 nucleotides: TGTGCCAGTACCGGGGGGGCCGGGGAGCTGTTTTTT.

This sequence joins TRBV28 and TRBJ1-1; D is unresolved. The CDR3 totals 13 residues. Germline V CDR1 and CDR2: MDHEN, SYDVKM. V was shortened by 6 bases and J by 0 bases, with 8 bases between the two germline ends. The DNA for the CDR3 is TGTGCCAGCAGACCTGGAGTGAACACTGAAGCTTTCTTT. It codes for CASRPGVNTEAFF.

The V and J genes are TRBV2 and TRBJ2-3; the match to TRBD2 covers 13 bases. Germline V gene lookup returns CDR1 SNHLY and CDR2 FYNNEI. J was trimmed by 2 bases and V by 4 bases; bases with no gene match: 6. CDR3 length: 17 amino acids. Here the CDR3 DNA reads TGTGCCAGCAGTGCAAGGACTAGCGGGAGACTCACAGATACGCAGTATTTT. Translation gives CASSARTSGRLTDTQYF.

Of note for this clone: Other nucleotide sequences in the sample specify the same CDR3. The chain recombines TRBV5-1 with TRBJ1-1; maybe TRBD1 (6 bases). V lost 4 bases, J lost 1 base, and 8 bases lay in between. The CDR3 runs to 13 residues. Germline lookup yields CDR1 SGHRS and CDR2 YFSETQ. The CDR3 coding sequence is TGCGCCAGCAGCACGGGACAGAACACTGAAGCTTTCTTT. Residues: CASSTGQNTEAFF.

Points on this clone: This sample also contains other DNA sequences that code for the same CDR3. V and J are TRBV5-1 and TRBJ2-1, with 14 positions matching TRBD2. This CDR3 is built from 17 residues. Losses at the gene ends were 4 bases for V and 0 bases for J; bases not matched to a gene: 3. The germline CDR1 and CDR2 sequences are SGHRS and YFSETQ. As DNA, the CDR3 is TGCGCCAGCAGCCCTGGACTAGCGGGAGGCTCCTACAATGAGCAGTTCTTC. It specifies CASSPGLAGGSYNEQFF.

J is TRBJ2-1 and V is TRBV5-1, with TRBD2 identical over 12 bases. Trimming cost V 3 bases and J 4 bases; bases outside gene matches: 5. Germline assignment: CDR1 SGHRS and CDR2 YFSETQ. The CDR3 has 16 residues. The CDR3 nucleotides are TGCGCCAGCAGCTACGGACTAGCGGGACGATACAATGAGCAGTTCTTC. This translates into CASSYGLAGRYNEQFF.

The J gene is TRBJ2-5, the V gene TRBV6-5; 7 bases map to TRBD2. The germline CDR1 and CDR2 sequences are MNHEY and SVGAGI. Losses at the gene ends were 6 bases for V and 11 bases for J; bases not matched to a gene: 18. This CDR3 spans 15 amino acids. The CDR3 protein is CASSTAGNQPGEQYF. In nucleotides, the CDR3 is TGTGCCAGCAGCACAGCGGGAAATCAACCGGGTGAGCAGTACTTC.

In DNA, the CDR3 is TGTGCCAGCAGCCCGTGGGCCAGGGGAGGGGGGAACACTGAAGCTTTCTTT. Encoded protein: CASSPWARGGGNTEAFF. V gene TRBV4-2 combines with J gene TRBJ1-1; TRBD1 might be the D (6 bases). This CDR3 has 17 amino acids. V lost 4 bases to trimming and J lost 1 base, with 19 bases between them. Per germline, CDR1 LGHNA and CDR2 YNFKEQ.

V and J are TRBV27 and TRBJ2-3, with unresolved D. The CDR3 consists of 14 residues. V lost 2 bases and J lost 0, with 6 bases in between. Germline-derived CDR1 and CDR2 are MNHEY and SMNVEV (reference sequence). The CDR3 nucleotides are TGTGCCAGCAGTTTAGAGTATAGCACAGATACGCAGTATTTT. Amino acid sequence: CASSLEYSTDTQYF.

Note on this clone: Other DNA sequences in the same sample also yield this CDR3. J is TRBJ2-5 and V is TRBV2; possible D gene TRBD2, 6 bases. The CDR3 runs 13 residues. Between the trimmed V and J ends, which lost 4 bases and 5 bases, there was a span of 11 bases. Germline CDR1 SNHLY, CDR2 FYNNEI. DNA of the CDR3: TGTGCCAGCAGTGGGGGACTGAGGGAGACCCAGTACTTC. Its translation: CASSGGLRETQYF.

This chain connects TRBV19 to TRBJ2-2; D might be TRBD1 (5 bases). In germline, CDR1 is LNHDA, CDR2 SQIVND (reference sequence). The CDR3 loop spans 17 amino acids. The germline V and J ends were trimmed by 5 bases and 6 bases, with 22 bases remaining between them. The CDR3 spells CASSLSGHAFLPGELFF. The DNA of the CDR3 is TGTGCCAGTAGTCTTTCAGGACATGCCTTTTTACCCGGGGAGCTGTTTTTT. Full variable domain (outside the CDR3, taken from reference TRBV19 and TRBJ2-2): DGGITQSPKYLFRKEGQNVTLSCEQNLNHDAMYWYRQDPGQGLRLIYYSQIVNDFQKGDIAEGYSVSREKKESFPLTVTSAQKNPTAFYLCASSLSGHAFLPGELFFGEGSRLTVL.

The V gene is TRBV5-4, the J gene TRBJ1-4; maybe TRBD1 (5 bases). The germline V gene encodes CDR1 SGHNT and CDR2 YYREEE (reference sequence). Trimming took off 3 bases at V and 4 bases at J, with 16 bases between the two ends. The CDR3 loop spans 16 amino acids. The CDR3 DNA reads as TGTGCCAGCAGCTCTTGGGGGGAAGGGAATAATGAAAAACTGTTTTTT. This translates into CASSSWGEGNNEKLFF.

V and J are TRBV4-1 and TRBJ1-1; D is perhaps TRBD1 (6 bases). This CDR3 is built from 15 residues. Germline assignment: CDR1 MGHRA and CDR2 YSYEKL. V was trimmed by 3 bases and J by 1 base, leaving 12 bases between them. CDR3 loop: CASSHLQGRNTEAFF. Here the CDR3 DNA reads TGCGCCAGCAGCCACTTACAGGGTCGGAACACTGAAGCTTTCTTT.